One T cell receptor beta chain is described in this entry. Its cognate antigen is unknown. The data were taken from a study of beta chain features in type 1 diabetes. Regarding the study as a whole: There was a moderate but significant shortening of TCRB CDR3s in all four CD4+ subsets of Type 1 diabetes patients.

Sequenced material consisted of expressed TCRB transcripts (all of the isolated RNA was reverse transcribed). Some clones are missing from TCRdb's copy, which holds only in-frame ones; the method was immunoSEQ multiplex PCR. The table lists around 160,000 clones, approximately 8.7% of them singletons. Input material: central memory CD4+ T cells from blood. The clonotype was recovered from a woman in her 30s with type 1 diabetes.

The DNA of the CDR3 is TGTGCCTGGGGAAGAGGATCCCTGTATGGTGGCTACACCTTC. It is translated as CAWGRGSLYGGYTF. The V gene is TRBV30, the J gene TRBJ1-2, with D unclear. From germline, CDR1 is GTSNPN and CDR2 SVGIG (reference sequence). V lost 5 bases, J lost 7 bases, and 20 bases lay in between. This CDR3 is 14 amino acids long.